Listed below are T cell receptor beta chains from one sample, sequenced in a study of T cell responses to AZD1222 COVID-19 vaccine. The assay was immunoSEQ multiplex PCR, and TCRdb's table has in-frame clones only and misses some. Of under 95,000 clones in the sample, around 86% were seen once. The source was peripheral blood, collected on day 0 of AZD1222 vaccination. These receptors originate from an adult in good health. The CDR3 runs from the conserved cysteine through the conserved F or W. Each record gives: CDR3 DNA, CDR3 protein, clone size, V gene, D gene, J gene. The D gene is left open where the match is weak. A row's size may be missing; if present it is once, few, many or a size class.

CDR3nt: TGTGCCAGCAGTGAACCGGGACAGATAGGGAACACTGAAGCTTTCTTT
CDR3aa: CASSEPGQIGNTEAFF
abundance: -
v_gene: TRBV25-1
d_gene: TRBD1
j_gene: TRBJ1-1

CDR3nt: TGTGCCAGCAGCTTATATCAGGGGAATTCACCCCTCCACTTT
CDR3aa: CASSLYQGNSPLHF
abundance: few
v_gene: TRBV13
d_gene: -
j_gene: TRBJ1-6

CDR3nt: TGTGCCAGCAACACGAGGGGGGACACCTTCTCCTACGAGCAGTACTTC
CDR3aa: CASNTRGDTFSYEQYF
abundance: -
v_gene: TRBV14
d_gene: -
j_gene: TRBJ2-7

CDR3nt: TGTGCCAGCAGCCATGCTCCGGGACTAGCTCATGAGCAGTTCTTC
CDR3aa: CASSHAPGLAHEQFF
abundance: -
v_gene: TRBV3-1/TRBV3-2
d_gene: TRBD2
j_gene: TRBJ2-1

CDR3nt: TGTGCCAGCTCACCATTGCACCAAGAGACCCAGTACTTC
CDR3aa: CASSPLHQETQYF
abundance: -
v_gene: TRBV18
d_gene: -
j_gene: TRBJ2-5

CDR3nt: TGCGCCAGCAGTGAGTCCAGGGGGCTCCGGAACTACAATGAGCAGTTCTTC
CDR3aa: CASSESRGLRNYNEQFF
abundance: -
v_gene: TRBV10-1
d_gene: TRBD1
j_gene: TRBJ2-1

CDR3nt: TGTGCCAGCAGCGTAGCTGGGCAGGAATGGGGCTACACCTTC
CDR3aa: CASSVAGQEWGYTF
abundance: -
v_gene: TRBV9
d_gene: -
j_gene: TRBJ1-2

CDR3nt: TGTGCCAGCAGCTTAGGCCTGAGGCCCGAGCCCCAGCATTTT
CDR3aa: CASSLGLRPEPQHF
abundance: once
v_gene: TRBV7-2
d_gene: -
j_gene: TRBJ1-5

CDR3nt: TGTGCCAGTAGTATACCCCACGGTAACTATGGCTACACCTTC
CDR3aa: CASSIPHGNYGYTF
abundance: -
v_gene: TRBV19
d_gene: -
j_gene: TRBJ1-2

CDR3nt: TGTGCCAGCAGCGTAGATGGGGCGATGTACTATGGCTACACCTTC
CDR3aa: CASSVDGAMYYGYTF
abundance: -
v_gene: TRBV9
d_gene: -
j_gene: TRBJ1-2

CDR3nt: TGTGCCAGCAGCTCGGGTTGGACTGAAGCTTTCTTT
CDR3aa: CASSSGWTEAFF
abundance: -
v_gene: TRBV11-2
d_gene: -
j_gene: TRBJ1-1

CDR3nt: TGTGCCAGCAGCCAAGATGGGCTACAACAAATCACAGATACGCAGTATTTT
CDR3aa: CASSQDGLQQITDTQYF
abundance: many
v_gene: TRBV3-1/TRBV3-2
d_gene: -
j_gene: TRBJ2-3

CDR3nt: TGTGCCAGCATTGGGAGGGCGGGTGAGCAGTTCTTC
CDR3aa: CASIGRAGEQFF
abundance: -
v_gene: TRBV2
d_gene: TRBD2
j_gene: TRBJ2-1

CDR3nt: TGTGCCAGCAGCGTACTAGCGGGAGGGCCGGATCTAGCCAAAAACATTCAGTACTTC
CDR3aa: CASSVLAGGPDLAKNIQYF
abundance: -
v_gene: TRBV7-9
d_gene: TRBD2
j_gene: TRBJ2-4

CDR3nt: TGTGCCAGCAGTGACAGGGGCGCAACTAATGAAAAACTGTTTTTT
CDR3aa: CASSDRGATNEKLFF
abundance: -
v_gene: TRBV6-1
d_gene: -
j_gene: TRBJ1-4

CDR3nt: TGCGCCAGCAGCCAGACTAGCGGAACAGATACGCAGTATTTT
CDR3aa: CASSQTSGTDTQYF
abundance: -
v_gene: TRBV5-1
d_gene: TRBD2
j_gene: TRBJ2-3

CDR3nt: TGTGCCTGGAGCCTGGGGGGTACTCGGGAGCTGTTTTTT
CDR3aa: CAWSLGGTRELFF
abundance: -
v_gene: TRBV30
d_gene: -
j_gene: TRBJ2-2

CDR3nt: TGTGCCATCAGTGAGGACAGGTTTAATGAAAAACTGTTTTTT
CDR3aa: CAISEDRFNEKLFF
abundance: -
v_gene: TRBV10-3
d_gene: -
j_gene: TRBJ1-4

CDR3nt: TGTGCCAGCAGTTATATAGACAGGGACCCTGAAGCTTTCTTT
CDR3aa: CASSYIDRDPEAFF
abundance: -
v_gene: TRBV5-6
d_gene: TRBD1
j_gene: TRBJ1-1

CDR3nt: TGTGCTAGTGGTCGCGGGAGGGCGGGCCTAGCCAAAAACATTCAGTACTTC
CDR3aa: CASGRGRAGLAKNIQYF
abundance: -
v_gene: TRBV12-5
d_gene: TRBD2
j_gene: TRBJ2-4

CDR3nt: TGTGCCTGGAGTGTACGTCAGCTAGTGGGCTACACCTTC
CDR3aa: CAWSVRQLVGYTF
abundance: -
v_gene: TRBV30
d_gene: -
j_gene: TRBJ1-2

CDR3nt: TGTGCCATCAGCCATTCCACCGGGGAGCTGTTTTTT
CDR3aa: CAISHSTGELFF
abundance: -
v_gene: TRBV10-3
d_gene: -
j_gene: TRBJ2-2

CDR3nt: TGTGCCACCAGCAGAGATAGGGGGACAGGGTCATCGAGGGAGCTGTTTTTT
CDR3aa: CATSRDRGTGSSRELFF
abundance: once
v_gene: TRBV15
d_gene: TRBD1
j_gene: TRBJ2-2

CDR3nt: TGTGCCAGCAAAACAGGGGGCACTGAAGCTTTCTTT
CDR3aa: CASKTGGTEAFF
abundance: -
v_gene: TRBV2
d_gene: TRBD1
j_gene: TRBJ1-1

CDR3nt: TGCAGTGCTAGTCGGCTAGCCTTCCCTTCGAACACCGGGGAGCTGTTTTTT
CDR3aa: CSASRLAFPSNTGELFF
abundance: many
v_gene: TRBV20-1
d_gene: -
j_gene: TRBJ2-2

CDR3nt: TGTGCCAGCAGCTCGATAGAAGGGGCCAACGTCCTGACTTTC
CDR3aa: CASSSIEGANVLTF
abundance: -
v_gene: TRBV5-6
d_gene: -
j_gene: TRBJ2-6

CDR3nt: TGTGCCAGCAGCTTGACGTCTAGCGGGAGGCCTCCTGAAGAGCAGTTCTTC
CDR3aa: CASSLTSSGRPPEEQFF
abundance: -
v_gene: TRBV5-5
d_gene: TRBD2
j_gene: TRBJ2-1

CDR3nt: TGTGCCAGCAGTCTTGGGACAAGGACCATTCAGTACTTC
CDR3aa: CASSLGTRTIQYF
abundance: once
v_gene: TRBV6-6
d_gene: -
j_gene: TRBJ2-4

CDR3nt: TGTGCCAGCAGTCATAGGGGCTACGAGCAGTACTTC
CDR3aa: CASSHRGYEQYF
abundance: -
v_gene: TRBV27
d_gene: -
j_gene: TRBJ2-7

CDR3nt: TGTGCCAGCAGTGAATGGAGGAGGGCAGGGGACAATCAGCCCCAGCATTTT
CDR3aa: CASSEWRRAGDNQPQHF
abundance: -
v_gene: TRBV6-1
d_gene: -
j_gene: TRBJ1-5

CDR3nt: TGTGCCAGCAGCCCTGCCGGGAACCTACAGGGAATAGGTGAAAAACTGTTTTTT
CDR3aa: CASSPAGNLQGIGEKLFF
abundance: -
v_gene: TRBV9
d_gene: -
j_gene: TRBJ1-4

CDR3nt: TGTGCCTGGAGTGTAACGGCCACTCTTGGAAACACCATATATTTT
CDR3aa: CAWSVTATLGNTIYF
abundance: -
v_gene: TRBV30
d_gene: -
j_gene: TRBJ1-3

CDR3nt: TGTGCCAGCAGCAGTTTGGCTTCACCCCTCCACTTT
CDR3aa: CASSSLASPLHF
abundance: -
v_gene: TRBV7-2
d_gene: -
j_gene: TRBJ1-6

CDR3nt: TGTGCCAGCAGTGAATGGGCAGGGATCAACAATGAGCAGTTCTTC
CDR3aa: CASSEWAGINNEQFF
abundance: -
v_gene: TRBV2
d_gene: -
j_gene: TRBJ2-1

CDR3nt: TGTGCCAGCAGCTCTGGTGTGGGACTTAGCGTTCTAAAGTACTTC
CDR3aa: CASSSGVGLSVLKYF
abundance: -
v_gene: TRBV11-2
d_gene: -
j_gene: TRBJ2-7

CDR3nt: TGTGCCAGCAGTGTTCGACTGAGACAGGGGGCGTCCGGTGAGCAGTTCTTC
CDR3aa: CASSVRLRQGASGEQFF
abundance: -
v_gene: TRBV6-1
d_gene: TRBD1
j_gene: TRBJ2-1

CDR3nt: TGTGCCAGCAGCTTCCCCAGCGGTACAAGCACAGATACGCAGTATTTT
CDR3aa: CASSFPSGTSTDTQYF
abundance: -
v_gene: TRBV5-4
d_gene: -
j_gene: TRBJ2-3

CDR3nt: TGTGCCAGCAGCGCCACCGCGGGATTCGGTTACAATGAGCAGTTCTTC
CDR3aa: CASSATAGFGYNEQFF
abundance: -
v_gene: TRBV9
d_gene: -
j_gene: TRBJ2-1

CDR3nt: TGTGCTAGTGGTCCATCATTTCGGGATGGGGGAACCAAAAACATTCAGTACTTC
CDR3aa: CASGPSFRDGGTKNIQYF
abundance: -
v_gene: TRBV12-5
d_gene: -
j_gene: TRBJ2-4

CDR3nt: TGTGCCTGGAGCGGTGGCACCCATCAGCCCCAGCATTTT
CDR3aa: CAWSGGTHQPQHF
abundance: -
v_gene: TRBV30
d_gene: -
j_gene: TRBJ1-5

CDR3nt: TGTGCCAGCAGTGATAGGGCGGGGGGCAAAGAGACCCAGTACTTC
CDR3aa: CASSDRAGGKETQYF
abundance: -
v_gene: TRBV2
d_gene: TRBD2
j_gene: TRBJ2-5

CDR3nt: TGTGCCAGCAGTGCGACGACAGGGGGCCAAGAGACCCAGTACTTC
CDR3aa: CASSATTGGQETQYF
abundance: few
v_gene: TRBV6-4
d_gene: TRBD1
j_gene: TRBJ2-5

CDR3nt: TGTGCCAGCAGCTTAGATCAGTTTGGTGGGTACGAGCAGTACTTC
CDR3aa: CASSLDQFGGYEQYF
abundance: -
v_gene: TRBV11-2
d_gene: -
j_gene: TRBJ2-7

CDR3nt: TGTGCCAGTAGTATGGTTATGGGGATAGTATATGGCTACACCTTC
CDR3aa: CASSMVMGIVYGYTF
abundance: -
v_gene: TRBV19
d_gene: -
j_gene: TRBJ1-2

CDR3nt: TGTGCCTGGGGGACAGGGCATAACTATGGCTACACCTTC
CDR3aa: CAWGTGHNYGYTF
abundance: -
v_gene: TRBV30
d_gene: TRBD1
j_gene: TRBJ1-2

CDR3nt: TGCGCCAGCAGCCAAGATCTCATCCCGGACTGGACTAACTATGGCTACACCTTC
CDR3aa: CASSQDLIPDWTNYGYTF
abundance: -
v_gene: TRBV4-3
d_gene: -
j_gene: TRBJ1-2

CDR3nt: TGTGCCAGCTCACCACCTCAGTGGGCTACGGCCACAGATACGCAGTATTTT
CDR3aa: CASSPPQWATATDTQYF
abundance: -
v_gene: TRBV18
d_gene: -
j_gene: TRBJ2-3

CDR3nt: TGTGCCAGTAGTACCCGACAGACTGGAAACACCATATATTTT
CDR3aa: CASSTRQTGNTIYF
abundance: -
v_gene: TRBV19
d_gene: -
j_gene: TRBJ1-3